Listed below are T cell receptor beta chains from one sample, sequenced in a study of blood T cell repertoires in COVID-19. Repertoires were generated with immunoSEQ multiplex PCR, while TCRdb's copy carries only in-frame clones and drops some. The data hold about 100,000 clones, with around four fifths observed a single time. Sequenced input: peripheral blood. The receptors come from a woman aged 70-85 years with acute or convalescent COVID-19. CDR3s include the opening cysteine and the closing phenylalanine or tryptophan. Each record gives: V gene, clone size, D gene, J gene, CDR3 protein, CDR3 DNA. A D gene is named only where the DNA matches it firmly. Clone size appears in some rows only: once, few, many, or a class for an expanded clone.

v_gene: TRBV6-1; abundance: NA; d_gene: TRBD2; j_gene: TRBJ2-5; CDR3aa: CARDTTGGGSGTQYF; CDR3nt: TGTGCCAGGGATACCACCGGCGGGGGGAGCGGGACCCAGTACTTC
v_gene: TRBV2; abundance: NA; d_gene: TRBD1; j_gene: TRBJ2-3; CDR3aa: CASQEEKGANTQYF; CDR3nt: TGTGCCAGCCAGGAGGAGAAGGGGGCGAATACGCAGTATTTT
v_gene: TRBV5-8; abundance: once; d_gene: TRBD1; j_gene: TRBJ2-7; CDR3aa: CASSQSDRPFYEQYF; CDR3nt: TGTGCCAGCAGTCAGTCGGACAGGCCGTTTTACGAGCAGTACTTC
v_gene: TRBV19; abundance: NA; d_gene: TRBD1; j_gene: TRBJ1-1; CDR3aa: CASTRGGTGTEAFF; CDR3nt: TGTGCCAGTACTAGGGGGGGGACAGGGACTGAAGCTTTCTTT
v_gene: TRBV28; abundance: NA; d_gene: TRBD1; j_gene: TRBJ1-2; CDR3aa: CASSPGTGGYGYTF; CDR3nt: TGTGCCAGCAGTCCCGGGACAGGGGGCTATGGCTACACCTTC
v_gene: TRBV19; abundance: NA; d_gene: TRBD2; j_gene: TRBJ2-1; CDR3aa: CASGGGSHYNEQFF; CDR3nt: TGTGCCAGTGGGGGGGGATCTCATTACAATGAGCAGTTCTTC
v_gene: TRBV7-2; abundance: once; d_gene: NA; j_gene: TRBJ1-1; CDR3aa: CASSLGGYQAFF; CDR3nt: TGTGCCAGCAGCTTAGGAGGGTATCAAGCTTTCTTT
v_gene: TRBV6-5; abundance: NA; d_gene: NA; j_gene: TRBJ1-4; CDR3aa: CASTSGASNEKLFF; CDR3nt: TGTGCCAGCACTTCAGGGGCTTCTAATGAAAAACTGTTTTTT
v_gene: TRBV18; abundance: NA; d_gene: TRBD1; j_gene: TRBJ2-2; CDR3aa: CASSTLQGATGELFF; CDR3nt: TGTGCCAGCTCAACCCTACAGGGGGCCACCGGGGAGCTGTTTTTT
v_gene: TRBV6-5; abundance: NA; d_gene: NA; j_gene: TRBJ2-7; CDR3aa: CASSLGVRFGQYF; CDR3nt: TGTGCCAGCAGTTTGGGAGTCAGGTTCGGGCAGTACTTC
v_gene: TRBV29-1; abundance: few; d_gene: NA; j_gene: TRBJ2-7; CDR3aa: CSVEQAYEQYF; CDR3nt: TGCAGCGTTGAACAAGCGTACGAGCAGTACTTC
v_gene: TRBV9; abundance: NA; d_gene: TRBD1; j_gene: TRBJ1-1; CDR3aa: CASSVMPQGVDTEAFF; CDR3nt: TGTGCCAGCAGCGTAATGCCACAGGGGGTAGACACTGAAGCCTTCTTT
v_gene: TRBV29-1; abundance: NA; d_gene: TRBD2; j_gene: TRBJ2-2; CDR3aa: CSVKGLAGGPGGELFF; CDR3nt: TGCAGCGTTAAGGGACTAGCGGGGGGGCCTGGCGGGGAGCTGTTTTTT
v_gene: TRBV5-1; abundance: NA; d_gene: TRBD2; j_gene: TRBJ2-3; CDR3aa: CASRVRGGNTDTQYF; CDR3nt: TGCGCCAGCAGAGTCCGGGGGGGCAACACAGATACGCAGTATTTT
v_gene: TRBV18; abundance: NA; d_gene: TRBD1; j_gene: TRBJ1-1; CDR3aa: CASSLDRDSEAFF; CDR3nt: TGTGCCAGCTCACTAGACCGGGACAGTGAAGCTTTCTTT
v_gene: TRBV2; abundance: NA; d_gene: TRBD2; j_gene: TRBJ2-1; CDR3aa: CASSDSGTRFYNEQFF; CDR3nt: TGTGCCAGCAGTGATTCCGGGACTAGGTTCTACAATGAGCAGTTCTTC